Sequencing of this T cell receptor (beta chain) was carried out in a study of blood T cell repertoires in COVID-19. Study overall: The samples span acute and convalescent COVID-19 from the United States, Italy and Spain.

V lost 7 bases, J lost 0 bases, and 16 bases lay in between. The length of the CDR3 is 17 residues. Repertoires were generated with immunoSEQ multiplex PCR, while TCRdb's copy carries only in-frame clones and drops some. This table has around 100,000 clones, roughly 87% appearing once. This receptor was identified in a man aged 50-59 years in a cohort sampled during active COVID-19. The sequencing sample was made of peripheral blood. The chain carries TRBV6-7 and TRBJ1-6, with D unclear. TRBV6-7 is an ORF; its function is uncertain. CDR3: CASTPGSVSSYNSPLHF. The CDR3 nucleotides are TGTGCCAGCACCCCAGGCAGTGTCAGCTCCTATAATTCACCCCTCCACTTT.